This entry concerns a single T cell receptor (beta chain). The sample originates from a study of blood T cells in healthy people across ages. CDR3 length: 11 residues. Germline CDR1 MNHNS, CDR2 SASEGT. The V end lost 5 bases, the J end lost 10 bases, and 8 bases lay between the germline ends. The authors ran a second PCR of about 6 to 12 cycles using a sample-barcoded 5' primer and a J-beta primer mix. TCRdb reprocessed the 5' RACE reads with MiXCR, giving one entry per CDR3 protein. The sample includes hundreds of thousands of distinct CDR3 sequences, roughly 20% of them seen just once. This rearrangement joins TRBV6-1 to TRBJ1-4; D may be TRBD1 (5 bases). The sample consisted of blood. This receptor was obtained from a man aged 70 or older in good health. Written as DNA, the CDR3 is TGTGCCAGCAGTCCAACAGGAAAACTGTTTTTT. This gives the protein CASSPTGKLFF.